A selection of T cell receptor beta chains follows, all from one sample in a study of T cell changes during pregnancy in multiple sclerosis. TCRdb's table, derived via immunoSEQ multiplex PCR, lists solely in-frame clones and lacks some. This sample has about 49,000 clones, with 95% found just once. The material was CD8+ T cells from peripheral blood mononuclear cells, obtained in the first trimester of pregnancy. Receptor source: a female donor with multiple sclerosis, enrolled in a pregnancy study. CDR3s include the opening cysteine and the closing phenylalanine or tryptophan. Each record gives: V gene, CDR3 protein.

V gene: TRBV28
CDR3 protein: CASSFSTGWESSTDTQYF

V gene: TRBV5-1
CDR3 protein: CASSLGQTRLDGYTF

V gene: TRBV11-3
CDR3 protein: CASSLVSGEHEQFF

V gene: TRBV4-1
CDR3 protein: CASSPAGTGYTEAFF

V gene: TRBV4-3
CDR3 protein: CASSQDSGGSYEQYF

V gene: TRBV7-9
CDR3 protein: CASSLAQGHEQFF

V gene: TRBV7-9
CDR3 protein: CASSLEGLAGPGELFF

V gene: TRBV28
CDR3 protein: CASSYPGTGGVSEQFF

V gene: TRBV7-9
CDR3 protein: CASSLGEPGGYEQYF

V gene: TRBV28
CDR3 protein: CASSAEHGTSSNQPQHF

V gene: TRBV7-9
CDR3 protein: CASTLPRNLQETQYF

V gene: TRBV29-1
CDR3 protein: CSVRTGLQETQYF

V gene: TRBV19
CDR3 protein: CASSMGSGSYEQYF

V gene: TRBV19
CDR3 protein: CASRTDPYNEQFF

V gene: TRBV11-2
CDR3 protein: CASSLDDSGGDYEQYF

V gene: TRBV5-8
CDR3 protein: CASSPGVGGADTQYF

V gene: TRBV28
CDR3 protein: CASSLWQGEQYF

V gene: TRBV2
CDR3 protein: CASSRVTSGRYEQYF

V gene: TRBV28
CDR3 protein: CASSSLTGLPSYEQYF

V gene: TRBV15
CDR3 protein: CATSGNRGIGTEAFF

V gene: TRBV28
CDR3 protein: CASSSSRDRGRFGNQPQHF

V gene: TRBV10-2
CDR3 protein: CASSDGSPDTQYF

V gene: TRBV6-5
CDR3 protein: CASSGENTEAFF

V gene: TRBV28
CDR3 protein: CASSLQVLNYGYTF

V gene: TRBV19
CDR3 protein: CASSPRGGQNSYEQYF

V gene: TRBV6-1
CDR3 protein: CASSPGDGPGELFF

V gene: TRBV7-9
CDR3 protein: CASSFSAPPIIQDPYEQCF